One and the same sample provided the 17 T cell receptor beta chains below, sequenced in a study of neurological immune-mediated disorders. TCRdb reanalysed the 5' RACE reads using MiXCR and keeps one entry per CDR3 protein. The data show 11,000 to 15,000 distinct CDR3 sequences, roughly an eighth seen once. The sequenced material came from CD8+ T cells from blood. All receptors come from a female donor with HTLV-1-associated myelopathy (HAM/TSP).

This clonotype showed up many times. This rearrangement joins TRBV5-1 to TRBJ2-1; TRBD1 might be the D (5 bases). V lost 2 bases, J lost 2 bases, and 11 bases lay in between. The length of the CDR3 is 15 residues. CDR1 SGHRS and CDR2 YFSETQ come from the germline V gene. The CDR3: CASSFRGGTYNEQFF. The CDR3 DNA is TGCGCCAGCAGCTTTAGGGGCGGCACCTACAATGAGCAGTTCTTC.

There are many counts of this clonotype. The genes are TRBV28 and TRBJ2-7, with unresolved D. From germline, CDR1 is MDHEN and CDR2 SYDVKM. V was clipped by 3 bases and J by 2 bases, with 11 bases between them. The CDR3 loop spans 14 amino acids. The CDR3 DNA follows: TGTGCCAGCAGTTTCAGAACCCTCACCTACGAGCAGTACTTC. Translating it yields CASSFRTLTYEQYF.

Many counts were recorded for this clonotype. This sequence joins TRBV5-1 and TRBJ2-7; 8 bases align to TRBD1. The CDR3 spans 15 residues. Germline lookup yields CDR1 SGHRS and CDR2 YFSETQ. The V and J ends lost 4 bases and 1 base, in that order; junction bases with no gene match: 7. CDR3 residues: CASSKDRGISYEQYF. The CDR3 region has the DNA TGCGCCAGCAGCAAAGACAGGGGTATTTCCTACGAGCAGTACTTC. The full variable domain, completed using reference TRBV5-1 and TRBJ2-7, is KAGVTQTPRYLIKTRGQQVTLSCSPISGHRSVSWYQQTPGQGLQFLFEYFSETQRNKGNFPGRFSGRQFSNSRSEMNVSTLELGDSALYLCASSKDRGISYEQYFGPGTRLTVT.

The chain is built from TRBV7-9 and TRBJ2-3; TRBD1 agrees at 10 bases. The CDR3 consists of 17 residues. Germline V lookup: CDR1 SEHNR, CDR2 FQNEAQ (reference sequence). Trimming cost V 5 bases and J 0 bases; bases outside gene matches: 8. This chain's CDR3 is CASSQGTGALSTDTQYF. As DNA, the CDR3 is TGTGCCAGCAGCCAAGGGACAGGGGCCCTTAGCACAGATACGCAGTATTTT.

This clonotype showed up many times. In nucleotides, the CDR3 is TGCAGCGTTGAAGATTGGACAGGGTACGAGCAGTACTTC. The encoded protein is CSVEDWTGYEQYF. V gene TRBV29-1 combines with J gene TRBJ2-7, with 8 bases identical to TRBD1. This CDR3 region has 13 residues. CDR1 SQVTM and CDR2 ANQGSEA come from the germline V gene. Losses at the gene ends were 0 bases for V and 4 bases for J; bases not matched to a gene: 2.

This clonotype occurred many times. This chain joins TRBV24-1 and TRBJ1-1, with D unclear. This CDR3 has 13 residues. Per the germline V gene, CDR1 is KGHDR and CDR2 is SFDVKD. Trimming left V 4 bases short and J 3 bases short, with 8 bases between. The CDR3 DNA reads TGTGCCACCAGTGACGGCAGTTACACTGAAGCTTTCTTT. Its protein is CATSDGSYTEAFF.

This clonotype was recorded at least ten times. The chain uses TRBV13 and TRBJ1-6, with D perhaps TRBD1 (5 bases). The CDR3 totals 15 residues. Germline loops: CDR1 PRHDT, CDR2 FYEKMQ (reference sequence). Trimming pared 0 bases from V and 9 bases from J, leaving 12 bases between. The CDR3 here is CASSLGGFGGSPLHF. The CDR3 bases are TGTGCCAGCAGCTTAGGCGGTTTCGGGGGTTCACCCCTCCACTTT. The entire variable domain, with the rest obtained from reference TRBV13 and TRBJ1-6, is as follows: AAGVIQSPRHLIKEKRETATLKCYPIPRHDTVYWYQQGPGQDPQFLISFYEKMQSDKGSIPDRFSAQQFSDYHSELNMSSLELGDSALYFCASSLGGFGGSPLHFGNGTRLTVT.

By proportion, this clonotype is medium-sized (0.01 to 0.1%). The V call is TRBV6-2 or TRBV6-3, the J call TRBJ2-1; D is perhaps TRBD2 (5 bases). Germline CDR1 reads MNHEY; CDR2 reads SVGEGT. V was clipped by 8 bases and J by 8 bases, with 19 bases between them. The CDR3 covers 14 residues. The DNA of the CDR3 is TGTGCCAGCGGTAGCCCCGGGATCGAGGATGAGCAGTTCTTC. Protein product: CASGSPGIEDEQFF.

This clonotype occurred many times. This chain connects TRBV6-4 to TRBJ1-2; 7 positions agree with TRBD1. V shed 10 bases and J 3 bases; nucleotides not matched to a gene: 14. CDR3 size: 15 residues. The germline V gene has CDR1 MRHNA and CDR2 SNTAGT. CDR3 loop: CATFLPGQRDYGYTF. CDR3 DNA: TGTGCCACCTTTCTCCCGGGACAGAGAGACTATGGCTACACCTTC.

In this sample, this clonotype turned up many times. This rearrangement joins TRBV7-9 to TRBJ2-7; weak D call: TRBD2 (6 bases). Trimming cost V 5 bases and J 7 bases, with 18 bases left between them. Looked up from germline, CDR1 is SEHNR and CDR2 is FQNEAQ (reference sequence). The CDR3 runs 14 residues. The CDR3 is CASSPGLNLGEQYF. In DNA form, the CDR3 reads TGTGCCAGCAGCCCGGGACTCAACTTGGGGGAGCAGTACTTC. Full variable domain (rest looked up from reference TRBV7-9 and TRBJ2-7): DTGVSQNPRHKITKRGQNVTFRCDPISEHNRLYWYRQTLGQGPEFLTYFQNEAQLEKSRLLSDRFSAERPKGSFSTLEIQRTEQGDSAMYLCASSPGLNLGEQYFGPGTRLTVT.

This clonotype was seen ten or more times. This chain links TRBV4-1 with TRBJ2-1, with TRBD2 matching 9 bases. The V and J ends lost 0 bases and 3 bases, in that order; junction bases with no gene match: 3. Germline V gives CDR1 MGHRA, CDR2 YSYEKL. The CDR3 is 16 residues long. The CDR3, as DNA: TGCGCCAGCAGCCAAGAATCTAGCGGGATCTACAATGAGCAGTTCTTC. Its protein product is CASSQESSGIYNEQFF.

There are many counts of this clonotype. The rearrangement joins TRBV7-8 to TRBJ2-1; D not resolved. The germline V gene has CDR1 SGHVS and CDR2 FQNEAQ. CDR3 size: 13 residues. V was pared by 5 bases and J by 10 bases, with 15 bases between. CDR3 sequence: CASSLAAVGEQFF. CDR3 DNA sequence: TGTGCCAGCAGCCTGGCGGCGGTAGGGGAGCAGTTCTTC.

Note on this clonotype: A junction boundary mismatches the germline segment, possibly from a read error. The genes are TRBV20-1 and TRBJ2-1, with 10 nucleotides matching TRBD2. The CDR3 extends over 17 amino acids. CDR1 and CDR2 (germline): DFQATT, SNEGSKA (reference sequence). The CDR3 region is CSARDGASGREYNDQFF. The DNA for the CDR3 is TGCAGTGCTAGAGATGGGGCGAGCGGGAGGGAATATAATGATCAGTTCTTC.

Ten or more counts support this clonotype. V is TRBV28 and J is TRBJ1-1; no definite D call. Trimming cost V 6 bases and J 3 bases, with 8 bases left between them. The CDR3 extends over 12 amino acids. Germline assignment: CDR1 MDHEN and CDR2 SYDVKM. Here the CDR3 reads CASRSGHTEAFF. The CDR3 bases are TGTGCCAGCAGGTCCGGACACACTGAAGCTTTCTTT.

This clonotype came up many times. The chain couples TRBV10-3 to TRBJ2-5; TRBD1 matches 9 bases. This CDR3 contains 13 residues. CDR1 and CDR2 from the germline V gene are ENHRY and SYGVKD. With 10 bases clipped from V and 2 bases from J, the junction kept 5 bases outside the gene matches. The CDR3 nucleotides are TGTGCCACCACGGACAGGGGACAAGAGACCCAGTACTTC. Translating it yields CATTDRGQETQYF.

Ten or more counts support this clonotype. The chain couples TRBV6-1 to TRBJ1-1; 8 nucleotides match TRBD1. The CDR3 sequence is 13 residues long. Looked up from germline, CDR1 is MNHNS and CDR2 is SASEGT. V shed 2 bases and J 6 bases; nucleotides not matched to a gene: 2. As DNA, the CDR3 is TGTGCCAGCAGTGAACGGACAGGGTCTGAAGCTTTCTTT. It encodes CASSERTGSEAFF.

This clonotype was recorded at least ten times. The V gene is TRBV7-6, the J gene TRBJ1-1; D gene ambiguous. The CDR3 is 15 amino acids. Germline-derived CDR1 and CDR2 are SGHVS and FNYEAQ. The V gene lost 0 bases and the J gene lost 7 bases, with 15 bases spanning the gap. The CDR3, as DNA: TGTGCCAGCAGCTTAGCCCCTACAAGGGTAGGTGAAGCTTTCTTT. Protein: CASSLAPTRVGEAFF.